Below, 11 T cell receptor beta chains from the same sample are listed, as sequenced in a study of cytomegalovirus exposure and HLA in healthy donors. The PCR ran on 60 Vbeta and 13 Jbeta primers. The method was immunoSEQ multiplex PCR; TCRdb's version includes in-frame clones alone and lacks a portion of them. This repertoire comprises approximately 110,000 clones; its ten largest clones make up about 2.2%. The sample comprised PBMCs. The receptors derive from a man aged 35-49 years in good health and CMV-seronegative.

The V call is TRBV7-2, the J call TRBJ1-2, with 7 bases aligning to TRBD1. Germline V gene sequence: CDR1 SGHTA, CDR2 FQGNSA. The CDR3 spans 14 residues. Trimming at V came to 0 bases and at J to 3 bases, leaving 1 base not matched to a gene. The CDR3: CASSLAGGDYGYTF. In DNA form, the CDR3 reads TGTGCCAGCAGCTTAGCAGGGGGCGACTATGGCTACACCTTC.

The chain carries TRBV29-1 and TRBJ1-5; 8 bases are shared with TRBD1. The germline CDR1 and CDR2 sequences are SQVTM and ANQGSEA. The CDR3 has 16 residues. Unmatched junction bases numbered 13, after V lost 2 bases and J lost 7 bases. CDR3 nucleotide sequence: TGCAGCGTTGAACCCCCCTCGGGGGACAGGAAGCAGCCCCAGCATTTT. Its protein product is CSVEPPSGDRKQPQHF.

On this clone itself: The same CDR3 arises from other DNA sequences in this sample as well. The rearrangement links TRBV7-9 to TRBJ2-5, with TRBD1 identical over 9 bases. The length of the CDR3 is 14 residues. V lost 6 bases to trimming and J lost 2 bases; unmatched junction nucleotides: 4. The germline CDR1 and CDR2 sequences are SEHNR and FQNEAQ (reference sequence). CDR3 residues: CASSLGTGQETQYF. CDR3 in DNA: TGTGCCAGCAGTCTGGGGACAGGGCAAGAGACCCAGTACTTC.

The rearrangement uses TRBV28 and TRBJ2-2; 10 nucleotides line up with TRBD1. Looked up from germline, CDR1 is MDHEN and CDR2 is SYDVKM. This CDR3 comprises 15 residues. J was trimmed by 3 bases and V by 8 bases; bases with no gene match: 6. Written as DNA, the CDR3 is TGTGCCAGCCGCCTGGGGACAGGGGACACCGGGGAGCTGTTTTTT. Protein: CASRLGTGDTGELFF.

The CDR3 spells CASSEAMEGWETQYF. The CDR3 DNA reads TGTGCCAGCAGTGAAGCGATGGAGGGCTGGGAGACCCAGTACTTC. The V and J genes are TRBV6-1 and TRBJ2-5; possibly TRBD2 for D (6 bases). CDR3 size: 15 residues. CDR1 is MNHNS and CDR2 is SASEGT in the germline V gene. V gave up 0 bases and J gave up 5 bases, with 13 bases separating them.

The chain carries TRBV5-4 and TRBJ2-7; tentative D call: TRBD2 (5 bases). The V end lost 4 bases, the J end lost 4 bases, and 15 bases lay between the germline ends. Per germline, CDR1 SGHNT and CDR2 YYREEE (reference sequence). CDR3 length: 14 residues. CDR3: CASSPKGAVYEQYF. Written as DNA, the CDR3 is TGTGCCAGCAGCCCGAAGGGAGCGGTTTACGAGCAGTACTTC.

J is TRBJ2-5 and V is TRBV10-2; a possible D gene is TRBD2 (6 bases). Per germline, CDR1 WSHSY and CDR2 SAAADI. CDR3 length equals 14 residues. Trimming removed 3 bases at V and 2 bases at J, with 10 bases between. The CDR3: CASSELGLQETQYF. CDR3 bases: TGCGCCAGCAGTGAATTGGGACTGCAAGAGACCCAGTACTTC.

The J gene is TRBJ2-5, the V gene TRBV28, with D maybe TRBD2 (5 bases). V was shortened by 7 bases and J by 4 bases, with 13 bases between the two germline ends. The CDR3 is made up of 13 amino acids. CDR1 is MDHEN, CDR2 SYDVKM, per germline. The CDR3 sequence: CASTWVGIETQYF. DNA of the CDR3: TGTGCCAGCACTTGGGTCGGGATAGAGACCCAGTACTTC.

The rearrangement joins TRBV7-2 to TRBJ2-7; TRBD1 is a possible D gene (5 bases). The germline gives CDR1 SGHTA, CDR2 FQGNSA. Trimming took off 2 bases at V and 2 bases at J, with 7 bases between the two ends. The CDR3 totals 13 residues. DNA for the CDR3: TGTGCCAGCAGCTTACAGGGCGCCTACGAGCAGTACTTC. Translating gives CASSLQGAYEQYF.

This chain joins TRBV13 and TRBJ2-6; 8 nucleotides align to TRBD1. In germline, CDR1 is PRHDT, CDR2 FYEKMQ (reference sequence). V was pared by 4 bases and J by 4 bases, with 6 bases of the junction left unmatched. CDR3 length: 16 amino acids. CDR3 in amino acids: CASSSQGAYGANVLTF. The CDR3 DNA sequence: TGTGCCAGCAGCTCGCAGGGGGCGTACGGGGCCAACGTCCTGACTTTC.

The rearrangement joins TRBV30 to TRBJ1-1, with D maybe TRBD1 (5 bases). In germline, CDR1 is GTSNPN, CDR2 SVGIG (reference sequence). The V end lost 5 bases, the J end lost 1 base, and 17 bases lay between the germline ends. The CDR3 runs to 15 residues. CDR3 protein: CAWCQDDSRNTEAFF. In DNA, the CDR3 is TGTGCCTGGTGCCAAGACGACAGCCGGAACACTGAAGCTTTCTTT.